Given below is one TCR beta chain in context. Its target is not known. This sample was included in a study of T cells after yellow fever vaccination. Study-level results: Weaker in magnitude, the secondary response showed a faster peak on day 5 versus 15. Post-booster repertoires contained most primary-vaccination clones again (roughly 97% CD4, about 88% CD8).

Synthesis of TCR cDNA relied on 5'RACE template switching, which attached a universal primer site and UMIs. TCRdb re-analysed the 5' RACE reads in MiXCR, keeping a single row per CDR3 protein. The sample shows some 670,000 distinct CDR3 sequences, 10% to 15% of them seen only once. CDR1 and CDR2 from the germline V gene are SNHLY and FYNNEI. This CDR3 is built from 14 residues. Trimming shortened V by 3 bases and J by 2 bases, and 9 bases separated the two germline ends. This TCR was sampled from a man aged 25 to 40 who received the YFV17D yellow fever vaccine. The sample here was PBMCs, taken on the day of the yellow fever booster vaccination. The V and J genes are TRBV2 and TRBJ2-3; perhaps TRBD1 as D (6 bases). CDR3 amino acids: CASSDRTATDTQYF. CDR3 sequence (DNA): TGTGCCAGCAGTGATAGGACAGCCACAGATACGCAGTATTTT.